A single sample is the source of the 13 T cell receptor beta chains below, sequenced in a study of response to subunit inactivated influenza vaccine. MiXCR was run by TCRdb on the RT-PCR reads, yielding one entry per CDR3 protein. The table records 500,000 to 600,000 distinct CDR3 sequences, more than 15% of them present only once. The sample consisted of CD4+ T cells sorted from PBMCs, taken roughly 24 months after vaccination. The receptors were sampled from a man aged 50 to 69 who received an inactivated influenza vaccine.

The rearrangement uses TRBV20-1 and TRBJ2-7; 9 bases map to TRBD2. The length of the CDR3 is 16 residues. The junction had 14 bases not matched to a gene; V was cut back by 5 bases and J by 3 bases. CDR1 is DFQATT and CDR2 is SNEGSKA in the germline V gene (reference sequence). The CDR3 here is CSADTWVAGVRYEQYF. CDR3 nucleotides: TGCAGTGCTGATACCTGGGTAGCGGGAGTTCGCTACGAGCAGTACTTC.

This clonotype was detected only a few times. The genes are TRBV20-1 and TRBJ2-5; no clear D gene. The length of the CDR3 is 14 residues. Per germline, CDR1 DFQATT and CDR2 SNEGSKA (reference sequence). The V and J ends lost 1 base and 5 bases respectively, with 14 bases between them. The CDR3 DNA is TGCAGTGCTAGAGCGGGCAGAGCTGGGGAGACCCAGTACTTC. Translated, it gives CSARAGRAGETQYF.

This clonotype appeared many times. The chain links TRBV12-3 or TRBV12-4 to TRBJ2-7, with 9 nucleotides matching TRBD2. The V segment lost 6 bases and the J segment 3 bases; nucleotides outside the gene matches: 6. This CDR3 comprises 14 residues. The CDR3 nucleotides are TGTGCCAGCAGCAAGGAGACTAGCGGCTACGAGCAGTACTTC. Its translation is CASSKETSGYEQYF.

This clonotype was seen repeatedly, ten times or more. The gene calls are TRBV12-3 or TRBV12-4 and TRBJ2-7; tentatively, D is TRBD1 (6 bases). V was clipped by 3 bases and J by 4 bases, with 10 bases between them. This CDR3 has 13 residues. The CDR3, as DNA: TGTGCCAGCAGTTTGAGGGGGACGTACGAGCAGTACTTC. Translating gives CASSLRGTYEQYF.

This clonotype was recorded at least ten times. The chain recombines TRBV20-1 with TRBJ2-2, with 11 bases aligning to TRBD1. J gave up 9 bases and V 3 bases, and 6 bases lay outside the gene matches. Germline V gene lookup returns CDR1 DFQATT and CDR2 SNEGSKA (reference sequence). CDR3 size: 14 residues. CDR3 protein: CSASGTGGGRELFF. The CDR3 coding sequence is TGCAGTGCTAGTGGGACAGGGGGAGGAAGGGAGCTGTTTTTT.

V and J are TRBV19 and TRBJ2-2; D remains ambiguous. CDR1 is LNHDA and CDR2 is SQIVND in the germline V gene (reference sequence). The CDR3 is made up of 13 amino acids. Trimming removed 8 bases from V and 3 bases from J, with 10 bases in between. Written as DNA, the CDR3 is TGTGCCAGTGGGCTCAGAGACACCGGGGAGCTGTTTTTT. This codes for CASGLRDTGELFF.

This chain links TRBV6-1 with TRBJ2-1; 8 bases line up with TRBD1. The junction had 8 bases not matched to a gene; V was cut back by 7 bases and J by 6 bases. The CDR3 is 14 residues long. Per germline, CDR1 MNHNS and CDR2 SASEGT. The CDR3 loop is CASIQDRVGNEQFF. For the CDR3, the DNA is TGTGCCAGCATTCAGGACAGGGTGGGCAATGAGCAGTTCTTC.

This clonotype came up once. The chain recombines TRBV5-1 with TRBJ1-2; 9 bases agree with TRBD1. The CDR3 loop spans 16 amino acids. The germline gives CDR1 SGHRS, CDR2 YFSETQ. V lost 3 bases, J lost 6 bases, and 12 bases stayed unmatched. This CDR3 reads CASSWAGTGFEDGYTF. Here the CDR3 DNA reads TGCGCCAGCAGCTGGGCCGGGACAGGGTTTGAGGATGGCTACACCTTC. Supplemented by reference TRBV5-1 and TRBJ1-2, the full variable domain reads KAGVTQTPRYLIKTRGQQVTLSCSPISGHRSVSWYQQTPGQGLQFLFEYFSETQRNKGNFPGRFSGRQFSNSRSEMNVSTLELGDSALYLCASSWAGTGFEDGYTFGSGTRLTVV.

The rearrangement uses TRBV9 and TRBJ1-1, with D hard to call. This CDR3 has 15 amino acids. V dropped 0 bases and J dropped 1 base, with 10 bases sitting between them. Germline V gene sequence: CDR1 SGDLS, CDR2 YYNGEE. This chain's CDR3 is CASSVGFSANTEAFF. The CDR3 bases are TGTGCCAGCAGCGTAGGCTTCTCTGCGAACACTGAAGCTTTCTTT.

The chain employs TRBV18 and TRBJ1-2; D unresolved. Germline-derived CDR1 and CDR2 are KGHSH and LQKENI. The CDR3 length is 12 residues. V dropped 4 bases and J dropped 3 bases, with 6 bases sitting between them. CDR3 bases: TGTGCCAGCTCACTTGAGGACTATGGCTACACCTTC. Residues: CASSLEDYGYTF.

This clonotype came up once. CDR3 protein: CASSQASTHSYNEQFF. In DNA form, the CDR3 reads TGTGCCAGCAGCCAAGCTTCTACCCATTCCTACAATGAGCAGTTCTTC. The rearrangement uses TRBV4-2 and TRBJ2-1; D gene unclear. CDR1 and CDR2 (germline): LGHNA, YNFKEQ. Deletions cut 1 base from V and 1 base from J, with 11 bases between. The CDR3 is 16 residues long.

The gene calls are TRBV6-2 or TRBV6-3 and TRBJ2-2; perhaps TRBD1 as D (5 bases). The CDR3 runs to 15 residues. Germline V CDR1 and CDR2: MNHEY, SVGEGT. The germline V and J ends were trimmed by 2 bases and 0 bases, with 7 bases remaining between them. The chain's CDR3 is CASSYRGPNTGELFF. In DNA form, the CDR3 reads TGTGCCAGCAGTTACAGGGGTCCGAACACCGGGGAGCTGTTTTTT.

This clonotype was detected a few times. The genes are TRBV7-2 and TRBJ2-5; TRBD1 is a possible D gene (6 bases). Germline CDR1 and CDR2: SGHTA and FQGNSA. Trimming took off 5 bases at V and 0 bases at J, with 10 bases between the two ends. This CDR3 is 14 amino acids long. CDR3 DNA: TGTGCCAGCAGCCGAGACAGGAACCAAGAGACCCAGTACTTC. As protein: CASSRDRNQETQYF.